The next 13 T cell receptor beta chains were all read from a single sample in a study of T cell changes during pregnancy in multiple sclerosis. Here immunoSEQ multiplex PCR was the method, and the copy in TCRdb shows in-frame clones only, minus some. This table holds about 44,000 clones, roughly 87% found once. The sequences come from CD4+ T cells from peripheral blood mononuclear cells, collected after pregnancy. Source of these receptors: a female donor with multiple sclerosis, enrolled in a pregnancy study.

The chain recombines TRBV18 with TRBJ2-3; 7 nucleotides agree with TRBD2. The V segment lost 6 bases and the J segment 2 bases; nucleotides outside the gene matches: 5. The CDR3 extends over 14 amino acids. From germline, CDR1 is KGHSH and CDR2 LQKENI. The CDR3 DNA sequence: TGTGCCAGCTCTGCAACTAGCGACACAGATACGCAGTATTTT. Translating gives CASSATSDTDTQYF.

The chain uses TRBV5-1 and TRBJ2-2; 11 bases align to TRBD1. This CDR3 region has 15 residues. V shed 4 bases and J 7 bases; nucleotides not matched to a gene: 6. From germline, CDR1 is SGHRS and CDR2 YFSETQ. For the CDR3, the DNA is TGCGCCAGCAGCACAACCGGGACAGGGGGCGGGGAGCTGTTTTTT. Its translation is CASSTTGTGGGELFF. Looking up the rest from reference TRBV5-1 and TRBJ2-2 gives the full variable domain: KAGVTQTPRYLIKTRGQQVTLSCSPISGHRSVSWYQQTPGQGLQFLFEYFSETQRNKGNFPGRFSGRQFSNSRSEMNVSTLELGDSALYLCASSTTGTGGGELFFGEGSRLTVL.

This clone was observed a few times. The V and J genes are TRBV28 and TRBJ2-7; a weak D match, TRBD2 (6 bases). CDR1 and CDR2 (germline): MDHEN, SYDVKM. The CDR3 has 14 amino acids. V dropped 6 bases and J dropped 1 base, with 13 bases sitting between them. CDR3: CASRLLSGSYEQYF. In nucleotides, the CDR3 is TGTGCCAGCAGACTCCTTAGCGGTTCCTACGAGCAGTACTTC. Using reference TRBV28 and TRBJ2-7 for the parts outside the CDR3, the full variable domain is DVKVTQSSRYLVKRTGEKVFLECVQDMDHENMFWYRQDPGLGLRLIYFSYDVKMKEKGDIPEGYSVSREKKERFSLILESASTNQTSMYLCASRLLSGSYEQYFGPGTRLTVT.

This clone was detected a few times. The V and J genes are TRBV9 and TRBJ2-1; 11 bases fit TRBD1. CDR3 length: 14 residues. Per germline, CDR1 SGDLS and CDR2 YYNGEE. V trimming: 2 bases; J trimming: 7 bases; junction bases outside the gene matches: 2. CDR3 sequence: CASSVGQGGNEQFF. The CDR3, as DNA: TGTGCCAGCAGCGTGGGACAGGGGGGGAATGAGCAGTTCTTC.

The rearrangement links TRBV7-9 to TRBJ2-7; 7 positions match TRBD1. The V gene's germline CDR1 is SEHNR and CDR2 FQNEAQ (reference sequence). The CDR3 is 13 residues long. V gave up 3 bases and J gave up 6 bases; unmatched junction bases: 5. The CDR3 DNA is TGTGCCAGCAGCTTGACAGGGTCGGGCGAGCAGTACTTC. Encoded protein: CASSLTGSGEQYF.

This sequence joins TRBV7-8 and TRBJ2-1, with D uncertain. Per germline, CDR1 SGHVS and CDR2 FQNEAQ. This CDR3 spans 14 amino acids. V was clipped by 1 base and J by 4 bases, with 8 bases between them. CDR3 DNA: TGTGCCAGCAGCTTAGAACAGCCATACAATGAGCAGTTCTTC. It codes for CASSLEQPYNEQFF. The full variable domain, in which reference TRBV7-8 and TRBJ2-1 provide the parts outside the CDR3, is GAGVSQSPRYKVAKRGQDVALRCDPISGHVSLFWYQQALGQGPEFLTYFQNEAQLDKSGLPSDRFFAERPEGSVSTLKIQRTQQEDSAVYLCASSLEQPYNEQFFGPGTRLTVL.

CDR3 residues: CASSQEQGSAYEQYF. The CDR3 nucleotides read TGCGCCAGCAGCCAAGAACAGGGATCGGCCTACGAGCAGTACTTC. The chain links TRBV4-3 to TRBJ2-7; possible D gene TRBD1, 6 bases. Germline lookup yields CDR1 LGHNA and CDR2 YSLEER. The length of the CDR3 is 15 residues. Trimming pared 0 bases from V and 2 bases from J, leaving 11 bases between.

This clone was seen once. The rearrangement joins TRBV19 to TRBJ2-1; TRBD1 matches at 10 bases. Losses at the gene ends were 4 bases for V and 7 bases for J; bases not matched to a gene: 4. The CDR3 contains 14 residues. Germline V CDR1 and CDR2: LNHDA, SQIVND (reference sequence). CDR3 loop: CASSRVDRGNEQFF. In DNA form, the CDR3 reads TGTGCCAGTAGTAGAGTGGACAGGGGGAATGAGCAGTTCTTC.

The chain combines TRBV29-1 with TRBJ2-5; 9 bases are shared with TRBD1. CDR3 length: 12 residues. V trimming: 6 bases; J trimming: 3 bases; junction bases outside the gene matches: 2. Germline CDR1 and CDR2: SQVTM and ANQGSEA. CDR3 sequence (DNA): TGCAGCGTCGGACAGGGGAAAGAGACCCAGTACTTC. Amino acid sequence: CSVGQGKETQYF.

J is TRBJ2-5 and V is TRBV7-9; 7 bases fit TRBD1. Germline V CDR1 and CDR2: SEHNR, FQNEAQ (reference sequence). Losses at the gene ends were 6 bases for V and 5 bases for J; bases not matched to a gene: 6. The CDR3 covers 13 residues. This CDR3 reads CASSWDRDETQYF. CDR3 DNA: TGTGCCAGCAGTTGGGACAGAGACGAGACCCAGTACTTC. The whole variable domain, filled in from reference TRBV7-9 and TRBJ2-5, reads DTGVSQNPRHKITKRGQNVTFRCDPISEHNRLYWYRQTLGQGPEFLTYFQNEAQLEKSRLLSDRFSAERPKGSFSTLEIQRTEQGDSAMYLCASSWDRDETQYFGPGTRLLVL.

The CDR3 protein is CASSWRDRGVHYEQYF. CDR3 coding DNA: TGTGCCAGCAGCTGGAGGGACAGGGGAGTTCACTACGAGCAGTACTTC. V and J are TRBV5-6 and TRBJ2-5, with TRBD1 matching over 10 bases. Matching the DNA end better, TRBJ2-7 makes the J call doubtful. The CDR3 runs to 16 residues. Germline V gives CDR1 SGHDT, CDR2 YYEEEE.

V usage is TRBV10-3 and J usage is TRBJ1-5, with TRBD1 as a possible D gene (5 bases). Trimming removed 3 bases from V and 5 bases from J, with 14 bases in between. CDR1 is ENHRY, CDR2 SYGVKD, per germline. This CDR3 spans 15 amino acids. The CDR3 DNA sequence: TGTGCCATCAGTGAAGGTCAGGGTAACGATCAGCCCCAGCATTTT. Translating it yields CAISEGQGNDQPQHF.

V gene TRBV28 combines with J gene TRBJ2-2; the match to TRBD1 covers 9 bases. The CDR3 spans 14 residues. Germline assignment: CDR1 MDHEN and CDR2 SYDVKM. Losses at the gene ends were 6 bases for V and 3 bases for J; bases not matched to a gene: 2. The CDR3 loop is CASRGQGDTGELFF. The DNA of the CDR3 is TGTGCCAGCAGGGGACAGGGTGACACCGGGGAGCTGTTTTTT.